Reported below is one T cell receptor (beta chain). No antigen is known for it. V gave up 3 bases and J gave up 4 bases, with 10 bases separating them. Germline assignment: CDR1 GTSNPN and CDR2 SVGIG (reference sequence). This CDR3 is 13 amino acids long. This entry belongs to a study of cytomegalovirus exposure and HLA in healthy donors. Study as a whole: A previous analysis identified around 120 million unique TCR beta sequences derived from roughly 180 million T cells.

The primer mix had 60 Vbeta and 13 Jbeta primers. The protocol was immunoSEQ multiplex PCR, while the TCRdb copy is restricted to in-frame clones and leaves out a portion. The sample includes approximately 180,000 clones, over 60% of them seen just once. General observations from the study: Earlier results showed most TCR beta V segments being productive about 87% or about 30% of the time. Most TCR sequences were seen very rarely across donors, but some public TCRs occurred in many.

Sequencing input: PBMCs. The chain links TRBV30 to TRBJ1-5; the D gene is possibly TRBD1 (5 bases). The origin of this receptor is a woman between 35 and 50 years old in good health and CMV-seronegative. CDR3 nucleotides: TGTGCCTGGAGCCAACAGGAGAATCAGCCCCAGCATTTT. Translation gives CAWSQQENQPQHF.